One T cell receptor (beta chain) is described in this entry. Its target is unknown. The sample comes from a study of post-analysis software for immune sequencing data. Per the germline V gene, CDR1 is SGHDN and CDR2 is FVKESK. CDR3 size: 13 residues. Trimming stripped 4 bases from V and 7 bases from J, with 13 bases between. cDNA libraries of TCR beta carried unique molecular identifiers. One entry per CDR3 protein, called by TCRdb with MiXCR from the PCR reads. The data contain 150,000 to 200,000 distinct CDR3 sequences, approximately 28% of them singletons. Whole-study results and caveats: Higher frequency in patients than in controls was seen for about 5 TRBV segments, with TRBV5-6, TRBV5-1 and TRBV20-1 among them.

The receptor was derived from a girl aged 10-17 years with multiple sclerosis. This rearrangement joins TRBV14 to TRBJ1-2, with a possible D match to TRBD1 (5 bases). What was sequenced was blood. CDR3 residues: CASSPWDGGGYTF. CDR3 nucleotide sequence: TGTGCCAGCAGCCCCTGGGACGGCGGTGGCTACACCTTC.